Below, 22 T cell receptor beta chains from the same sample are listed, as sequenced in a study of OX40 agonist ivuxolimab in advanced cancers. Libraries were constructed by the immunoSEQ multiplex PCR assay. Entries here come from immuneACCESS through TCRdb and include only in-frame sequences with V and J called. Some clones fail to appear in such tables; in the studies checked, an unresolved V gene covers under half of the shortfall, and the cause of the remainder is unknown. In all, the sample holds around 72,000 clones, and around 88% of those were seen once. Jointly, the top ten make up around 2.8% of the sample. This sample comprised CD4+ or CD8+ T cells sorted from blood, obtained in a trial of the OX40 agonist ivuxolimab. Source of these receptors: an adult with an advanced solid tumor such as melanoma, head and neck, liver or kidney cancer.

Notes on this clone: The sample holds other DNA sequences that translate to the same CDR3. The V gene is TRBV18, the J gene TRBJ2-5; D not resolved. The J call is uncertain, as TRBJ2-7 better fits the DNA end. The CDR3 sequence is 13 residues long. Germline V CDR1 and CDR2: KGHSH, LQKENI. CDR3 amino acids: CASSPPTSYEQYF. As DNA, the CDR3 is TGTGCCAGCTCACCCCCGACCAGCTACGAGCAGTACTTC.

V and J are TRBV7-9 and TRBJ2-2; 7 positions agree with TRBD2. Germline values: CDR1 SEHNR, CDR2 FQNEAQ (reference sequence). J gave up 4 bases and V 3 bases, and 8 bases lay outside the gene matches. The CDR3 is 16 residues long. CDR3 in DNA: TGTGCCAGCAGCTTCAGGGCTAGCGGTATCACCGGGGAGCTGTTTTTT. Amino acids: CASSFRASGITGELFF. The variable domain in full, completed from reference TRBV7-9 and TRBJ2-2, reads DTGVSQNPRHKITKRGQNVTFRCDPISEHNRLYWYRQTLGQGPEFLTYFQNEAQLEKSRLLSDRFSAERPKGSFSTLEIQRTEQGDSAMYLCASSFRASGITGELFFGEGSRLTVL.

This sequence joins TRBV18 and TRBJ2-1, with TRBD1 matching 11 bases. The J segment lost 8 bases and the V segment lost 1 base, leaving 10 bases of the junction unmatched. Germline V gene lookup returns CDR1 KGHSH and CDR2 LQKENI. The CDR3 contains 17 residues. The DNA of the CDR3 is TGTGCCAGCTCACCACGGGTCTGGACAGGGGGCGAAGATGAGCAGTTCTTC. This gives the protein CASSPRVWTGGEDEQFF.

The chain has TRBV9 and TRBJ2-3; possible D gene TRBD2, 6 bases. Germline V gene sequence: CDR1 SGDLS, CDR2 YYNGEE. The V and J ends lost 0 bases and 1 base respectively, with 9 bases between them. The length of the CDR3 is 15 residues. In nucleotides, the CDR3 is TGTGCCAGCAGCGTAGGACCGGGAGGCACAGATACGCAGTATTTT. Translation gives CASSVGPGGTDTQYF.

As regards this clone: At one of its ends the junction is not consistent with the germline gene, which may arise from a read error. The chain joins TRBV13 to TRBJ1-6; D is possibly TRBD1 (6 bases). The CDR3 has 16 residues. Germline V gene sequence: CDR1 PRHDT, CDR2 FYEKMQ (reference sequence). CDR3 in DNA: TGTGCCAGCAGCCTAGGGACATTTACGTATAATTCACCCCTCCACTTT. Translation: CASSLGTFTYNSPLHF.

The chain uses TRBV4-1 and TRBJ2-1; 14 bases fit TRBD2. Germline-derived CDR1 and CDR2 are MGHRA and YSYEKL. V lost 4 bases to trimming and J lost 0 bases; unmatched junction nucleotides: 2. The CDR3 spans 17 residues. For the CDR3, the DNA is TGCGCCAGCAGCCGGACTAGCGGGGGGAGCTCCTACAATGAGCAGTTCTTC. This gives the protein CASSRTSGGSSYNEQFF.

The J gene is TRBJ2-3, the V gene TRBV5-1; 7 positions agree with TRBD2. Trimming cost V 4 bases and J 2 bases; bases outside gene matches: 13. Per the germline V gene, CDR1 is SGHRS and CDR2 is YFSETQ. The CDR3 spans 17 residues. CDR3 residues: CASSRSGLRENTDTQYF. As DNA, the CDR3 is TGCGCCAGCAGCCGAAGCGGACTGCGGGAGAACACAGATACGCAGTATTTT.

The CDR3 bases are TGTGCCAGCAGACCAGGCAGGGTCGATGGCTACACCTTC. Protein sequence: CASRPGRVDGYTF. The V gene is TRBV2, the J gene TRBJ1-2; a possible D gene is TRBD1 (5 bases). Germline V gene sequence: CDR1 SNHLY, CDR2 FYNNEI. CDR3 length: 13 amino acids. Trimming removed 6 bases from V and 6 bases from J, with 14 bases in between. Filled out from reference TRBV2 and TRBJ1-2, the complete variable domain reads EPEVTQTPSHQVTQMGQEVILRCVPISNHLYFYWYRQILGQKVEFLVSFYNNEISEKSEIFDDQFSVERPDGSNFTLKIRSTKLEDSAMYFCASRPGRVDGYTFGSGTRLTVV.

The V and J genes are TRBV19 and TRBJ2-3, with TRBD2 matching 7 bases. CDR3 size: 14 residues. The germline V gene encodes CDR1 LNHDA and CDR2 SQIVND (reference sequence). The junction had 7 bases not matched to a gene; V was cut back by 5 bases and J by 5 bases. The CDR3 region has the DNA TGTGCCAGTAGTTTTGGCGGGAGAGGAGATACGCAGTATTTT. Its protein is CASSFGGRGDTQYF.

This chain links TRBV18 with TRBJ1-5, with a possible D match to TRBD1 (6 bases). This CDR3 is 17 amino acids long. Germline CDR1 is KGHSH and CDR2 is LQKENI. V gave up 5 bases and J gave up 0 bases, with 17 bases separating them. In DNA form, the CDR3 reads TGTGCCAGCTCAAACGGCAGGGGTTCTTATAGCAATCAGCCCCAGCATTTT. Protein product: CASSNGRGSYSNQPQHF. The whole variable domain, remainder taken from reference TRBV18 and TRBJ1-5, is NAGVMQNPRHLVRRRGQEARLRCSPMKGHSHVYWYRQLPEEGLKFMVYLQKENIIDESGMPKERFSAEFPKEGPSILRIQQVVRGDSAAYFCASSNGRGSYSNQPQHFGDGTRLSIL.

The genes are TRBV29-1 and TRBJ1-4; possible D gene TRBD1, 6 bases. The CDR3 has 15 residues. Germline assignment: CDR1 SQVTM and CDR2 ANQGSEA. V shed 4 bases and J shed 8 bases, with 20 bases lying between them. The CDR3 here is CSVVAWGGRREKLFF. In DNA, the CDR3 is TGCAGCGTTGTAGCGTGGGGGGGGCGAAGAGAAAAACTGTTTTTT.

The chain employs TRBV11-2 and TRBJ2-7; unclear D gene. Trimming pared 3 bases from V and 7 bases from J, leaving 13 bases between. The germline V gene encodes CDR1 SGHAT and CDR2 FQNNGV. The CDR3 length is 13 residues. CDR3 in amino acids: CASSFWAQVEQYF. The DNA for the CDR3 is TGTGCCAGCAGCTTTTGGGCTCAGGTGGAGCAGTACTTC.

V and J are TRBV19 and TRBJ2-7; D is ambiguous. Germline values: CDR1 LNHDA, CDR2 SQIVND (reference sequence). The CDR3 extends over 17 amino acids. Trimming removed 6 bases at V and 2 bases at J, with 23 bases between. Written as DNA, the CDR3 is TGTGCCAGTAGCCGAAAAAACCAGCTTACCCCGACCTACGAGCAGTACTTC. Its protein is CASSRKNQLTPTYEQYF.

The rearrangement links TRBV29-1 to TRBJ2-1; D unclear. There are 12 residues in the CDR3. V was pared by 3 bases and J by 7 bases, with 10 bases between. Germline lookup yields CDR1 SQVTM and CDR2 ANQGSEA. DNA of the CDR3: TGCAGCGTTGAGGGCATAACGAATGAGCAGTTCTTC. It translates to CSVEGITNEQFF.

CDR3 sequence (DNA): TGTGCCAGTAGTTTGTCCCTGGGGGGGCAGAATTCACCCCTCCACTTT. Protein: CASSLSLGGQNSPLHF. The V call is TRBV19, the J call TRBJ1-6; D is perhaps TRBD1 (6 bases). The length of the CDR3 is 16 residues. Germline V lookup: CDR1 LNHDA, CDR2 SQIVND (reference sequence). Trimming pared 5 bases from V and 7 bases from J, leaving 18 bases between.

The J gene is TRBJ2-7, the V gene TRBV11-2; perhaps TRBD2 as D (6 bases). The CDR3 runs to 14 residues. Germline V CDR1 and CDR2: SGHAT, FQNNGV. The V end lost 3 bases, the J end lost 2 bases, and 11 bases lay between the germline ends. CDR3 nucleotides: TGTGCCAGCAGCTTCGGGAGCGGAACCTACGAGCAGTACTTC. Translated, it gives CASSFGSGTYEQYF. Using reference TRBV11-2 and TRBJ2-7 for the parts outside the CDR3, the full variable domain is EAGVAQSPRYKIIEKRQSVAFWCNPISGHATLYWYQQILGQGPKLLIQFQNNGVVDDSQLPKDRFSAERLKGVDSTLKIQPAKLEDSAVYLCASSFGSGTYEQYFGPGTRLTVT.

The chain links TRBV18 to TRBJ2-5; TRBD2 matches at 9 bases. The assigned J gene may be wrong: the sequence end matches TRBJ2-7 better. CDR1 is KGHSH, CDR2 LQKENI, per germline. This CDR3 has 17 amino acids. CDR3 sequence: CASSPGRLAAPSYEQYF. The CDR3 DNA is TGTGCCAGCTCACCTGGGAGACTAGCGGCCCCCTCCTACGAGCAGTACTTC.

The rearrangement uses TRBV2 and TRBJ1-2, with 9 bases identical to TRBD1. The ends lost 5 bases at V and 4 bases at J; junction bases unmatched: 5. Looked up from germline, CDR1 is SNHLY and CDR2 is FYNNEI. The CDR3 extends over 14 amino acids. In DNA form, the CDR3 reads TGTGCCAGCAGTAGTGGACAGGGGATCTATGGCTACACCTTC. It specifies CASSSGQGIYGYTF. The full variable domain, completed using reference TRBV2 and TRBJ1-2, is EPEVTQTPSHQVTQMGQEVILRCVPISNHLYFYWYRQILGQKVEFLVSFYNNEISEKSEIFDDQFSVERPDGSNFTLKIRSTKLEDSAMYFCASSSGQGIYGYTFGSGTRLTVV.

This clone is a singleton in its sample. The chain employs TRBV6-1 and TRBJ1-5, with 9 nucleotides matching TRBD1. V dropped 5 bases and J dropped 5; count of bases not matched to a gene: 7. Looked up from germline, CDR1 is MNHNS and CDR2 is SASEGT. This CDR3 is built from 15 residues. CDR3 in DNA: TGTGCCAGCAGTACGGACAGGGGAAGGTATCAGCCCCAGCATTTT. It is translated as CASSTDRGRYQPQHF.

This CDR3 reads CASSKDRARYGYTF. As DNA, the CDR3 is TGTGCCAGCAGCAAAGACAGGGCTCGCTATGGCTACACCTTC. This chain joins TRBV21-1 and TRBJ1-2; TRBD1, the table's D call, was not compared with the DNA. TRBV21-1 is labeled a pseudogene. The CDR3 is 14 amino acids.

This clone occurred a few times. This chain connects TRBV12-2 to TRBJ1-5. TRBV12-2 corresponds to a pseudogene. This CDR3 is 15 amino acids long. CDR3 residues: CASRFVVRGNQPQHF. CDR3 nucleotide sequence: TGTGCAAGTCGCTTTGTAGTAAGGGGCAATCAGCCCCAGCATTTT.

The rearrangement links TRBV7-3 to TRBJ2-3; no clear D gene. Germline lookup yields CDR1 SGHTA and CDR2 FQGTGA. This CDR3 contains 13 residues. The ends were cut back, 5 bases at V and 3 bases at J, with 9 bases in the middle. The CDR3 DNA is TGTGCCAGCAGCCCTCGTCCGACAGATACGCAGTATTTT. Its protein product is CASSPRPTDTQYF.